The clone carrying this T cell receptor (beta chain) showed up just a few times. Its antigen is as yet unknown. The time point: blood 4 weeks post-SBRT, at nephrectomy. Indicated treatment: 15 Gy SBRT to primary tumor, nephrectomy 4 weeks later. Nephrectomy followed 15 Gy stereotactic body radiation by 4 weeks. This renal cell carcinoma was of the clear cell type. The record originates from a study of radiation and T cells in renal cell carcinoma. Repertoires were generated with immunoSEQ multiplex PCR, while TCRdb's copy carries only in-frame clones and drops some. In the table there are around 170,000 clones, about 87% of which are singletons. The CDR3 loop spans 13 amino acids. Trimming shortened V by 0 bases and J by 2 bases, and 5 bases separated the two germline ends. Germline V gene sequence: CDR1 SGDLS, CDR2 YYNGEE. Study-wide results and caveats: In blood, top tumor clones expanded by 2 weeks, shrinking by 4. Pretreatment tumor biopsies were lacking, so baseline clonotypes are unknown.

The chain couples TRBV9 to TRBJ1-1, with D uncertain. The TCR comes from a woman between 50 and 59 years old with renal cell carcinoma. The source material was blood, sampled from a patient whose treatment included radiotherapy and nephrectomy. CDR3 DNA: TGTGCCAGCAGCGTAGGCAGCAACACTGAAGCTTTCTTT. Encoded protein: CASSVGSNTEAFF.